A single sample is the source of the 23 T cell receptor beta chains below, sequenced in a study of blood T cell repertoires in COVID-19 (dated by TCRdb to about 2020). The method was the immunoSEQ multiplex PCR assay. Imported from immuneACCESS, the table was reduced by TCRdb to in-frame sequences with V and J called. These copies leave out some clones; in studies compared against another copy, an unresolved V gene accounts for under half, and the cause of the remainder is not known. The sample table records about 190,000 clones; roughly 80% of these occur just once. The ten largest clones take up 9.5% to 15% of the sample. Sample: peripheral blood. Source of these receptors: a woman aged 45-59 years with acute or convalescent COVID-19.

The chain employs TRBV9 and TRBJ2-2, with unresolved D. V lost 4 bases and J 6 bases, leaving 10 bases between the germline ends. The CDR3 runs 13 residues. CDR1 SGDLS and CDR2 YYNGEE come from the germline V gene. CDR3 in amino acids: CASSLTVAGELFF. The CDR3 DNA sequence: TGTGCCAGCAGCTTAACGGTGGCCGGGGAGCTGTTTTTT. The whole variable domain, filled in from reference TRBV9 and TRBJ2-2, reads DSGVTQTPKHLITATGQRVTLRCSPRSGDLSVYWYQQSLDQGLQFLIQYYNGEERAKGNILERFSAQQFPDLHSELNLSSLELGDSALYFCASSLTVAGELFFGEGSRLTVL.

This sequence joins TRBV7-2 and TRBJ1-1, with D maybe TRBD1 (5 bases). The CDR3 spans 14 residues. Germline CDR1 is SGHTA and CDR2 is FQGNSA. The germline V and J ends were trimmed by 1 base and 4 bases, with 10 bases remaining between them. CDR3 sequence reads: CASSLGGGTTEAFF. DNA for the CDR3: TGTGCCAGCAGCTTAGGGGGGGGGACCACTGAAGCTTTCTTT.

V is TRBV6-5 and J is TRBJ2-1; unclear D gene. This CDR3 is built from 16 residues. Germline CDR1 is MNHEY and CDR2 is SVGAGI. Trimming took 0 bases from V and 8 from J, leaving 17 bases between them. CDR3 sequence reads: CASSYSMAERSYEQFF. The CDR3 coding sequence is TGTGCCAGCAGTTACTCTATGGCTGAAAGGAGTTATGAGCAGTTCTTC.

The chain is built from TRBV2 and TRBJ1-2, with no clear D. Looked up from germline, CDR1 is SNHLY and CDR2 is FYNNEI. This CDR3 region has 12 residues. Trimming stripped 3 bases from V and 4 bases from J, with 6 bases between. The CDR3 is CASSESVYGYTF. The CDR3 bases are TGTGCCAGCAGTGAGAGTGTCTATGGCTACACCTTC.

This chain connects TRBV6-5 to TRBJ2-3; D call uncertain. This CDR3 contains 15 residues. Germline V gene sequence: CDR1 MNHEY, CDR2 SVGAGI. Trimming stripped 0 bases from V and 0 bases from J, with 7 bases between. The CDR3 DNA reads TGTGCCAGCAGTTACTCGGCCAGTAGCACAGATACGCAGTATTTT. Encoded protein: CASSYSASSTDTQYF.

This clone was found many times. This chain uses TRBV13 with TRBJ2-3; TRBD1 matches at 8 bases. The V gene's germline CDR1 is PRHDT and CDR2 FYEKMQ (reference sequence). V was pared by 2 bases and J by 5 bases, with 12 bases of the junction left unmatched. The CDR3 is 17 amino acids. The CDR3: CASSLSIGDRLGDTQYF. The DNA of the CDR3 is TGTGCCAGCAGCTTATCTATTGGGGACAGGTTGGGAGATACGCAGTATTTT.

The chain has TRBV12-3 or TRBV12-4 and TRBJ2-1, with D unclear. The CDR3 spans 11 residues. The ends were cut back, 6 bases at V and 3 bases at J, with 3 bases in the middle. The CDR3 nucleotides read TGTGCCAGCAGCAGCTACAATGAGCAGTTCTTC. Residues: CASSSYNEQFF.

The genes are TRBV9 and TRBJ2-7; the match to TRBD2 covers 9 bases. Germline V CDR1 and CDR2: SGDLS, YYNGEE. V dropped 0 bases and J dropped 5; count of bases not matched to a gene: 9. The CDR3 has 16 residues. CDR3 DNA sequence: TGTGCCAGCAGCGTAGGAAGCGGGAGGACGTCGGACGAGCAGTACTTC. This encodes CASSVGSGRTSDEQYF.

The chain employs TRBV6-5 and TRBJ2-1; 8 nucleotides agree with TRBD1. Trimming cost V 0 bases and J 4 bases; bases outside gene matches: 5. Germline lookup yields CDR1 MNHEY and CDR2 SVGAGI. The CDR3 contains 16 residues. This CDR3 reads CASSYSRTGKYNEQFF. CDR3 DNA: TGTGCCAGCAGTTACTCCCGGACAGGGAAGTACAATGAGCAGTTCTTC.

The J gene is TRBJ2-7, the V gene TRBV2; 7 bases map to TRBD1. The CDR3 consists of 14 residues. V gave up 9 bases and J gave up 2 bases; unmatched junction bases: 10. CDR1 and CDR2 (germline): SNHLY, FYNNEI. CDR3 sequence: CARGEGQATYEQYF. The CDR3 coding sequence is TGTGCCAGGGGGGAAGGACAGGCCACCTACGAGCAGTACTTC.

With respect to this clone: A read error may produce the germline difference seen at one junction end. V is TRBV6-5 and J is TRBJ2-1; 7 bases line up with TRBD2. The germline V gene encodes CDR1 MNHEY and CDR2 SVGAGI. This CDR3 region has 15 residues. CDR3 coding DNA: TGTGCCAGCAGTTACGGGGCGGGGGTCTACGATGAGCAGTTCTTC. Translation: CASSYGAGVYDEQFF.

V and J are TRBV6-2 or TRBV6-3 and TRBJ2-6; D is undetermined. Trimming took 6 bases from V and 0 from J, leaving 12 bases between them. This CDR3 has 16 amino acids. Germline V lookup: CDR1 MNHEY, CDR2 SVGEGT. The CDR3 sequence: CASSPHSGSGANVLTF. CDR3 sequence (DNA): TGTGCCAGCAGCCCCCATAGTGGCTCTGGGGCCAACGTCCTGACTTTC.

The chain is built from TRBV24-1 and TRBJ2-3, with 8 bases matching TRBD2. Germline lookup yields CDR1 KGHDR and CDR2 SFDVKD. The CDR3 contains 15 residues. V was pared by 1 base and J by 4 bases, with 3 bases of the junction left unmatched. Here the CDR3 DNA reads TGTGCCACCAGTGATTTCAGGGGACTAGCAGATACGCAGTATTTT. This translates into CATSDFRGLADTQYF.

The J gene is TRBJ1-2, the V gene TRBV2, with 7 positions matching TRBD1. This CDR3 has 13 amino acids. V was pared by 6 bases and J by 8 bases, with 9 bases of the junction left unmatched. The germline V gene encodes CDR1 SNHLY and CDR2 FYNNEI. The CDR3 nucleotides are TGTGCCAGCAGCGCAGGGGGAAGATGGGGCTACACCTTC. This sequence encodes CASSAGGRWGYTF.

This clone came up a few times. The chain uses TRBV19 and TRBJ2-4; tentative D call: TRBD1 (5 bases). The germline V gene has CDR1 LNHDA and CDR2 SQIVND (reference sequence). Trimming took off 8 bases at V and 2 bases at J, with 16 bases between the two ends. The CDR3 loop spans 15 amino acids. CDR3 in DNA: TGTGCCAGTCGTCTTCGTCAGGGCCCCAAAAACATTCAGTACTTC. Translated, it gives CASRLRQGPKNIQYF.

The chain joins TRBV19 to TRBJ2-7, with a tentative D call TRBD1 (5 bases). Germline lookup yields CDR1 LNHDA and CDR2 SQIVND (reference sequence). There are 20 residues in the CDR3. Deletions cut 0 bases from V and 3 bases from J, with 27 bases between. The CDR3 DNA sequence: TGTGCCAGTAGTATAGAACCGCCTCTTAGTACGGACACATTACTCTACGAGCAGTACTTC. Residues: CASSIEPPLSTDTLLYEQYF.

The genes are TRBV6-5 and TRBJ1-1, with D uncertain. The V end lost 4 bases, the J end lost 1 base, and 10 bases lay between the germline ends. The germline V gene has CDR1 MNHEY and CDR2 SVGAGI. The CDR3 contains 14 residues. The CDR3 reads CASSFETGNTEAFF. The CDR3, as DNA: TGTGCCAGCAGTTTTGAGACGGGGAACACTGAAGCTTTCTTT.

This chain uses TRBV15 with TRBJ2-7; 14 nucleotides match TRBD2. The junction had 4 bases not matched to a gene; V was cut back by 0 bases and J by 6 bases. The CDR3 is 16 residues long. Looked up from germline, CDR1 is LNHNV and CDR2 is YYDKDF (reference sequence). The CDR3 sequence is CATSRDPGLAGGEQYF. As DNA, the CDR3 is TGTGCCACCAGCAGAGATCCCGGACTAGCGGGAGGCGAGCAGTACTTC. The entire variable domain, with the rest obtained from reference TRBV15 and TRBJ2-7, is as follows: DAMVIQNPRYQVTQFGKPVTLSCSQTLNHNVMYWYQQKSSQAPKLLFHYYDKDFNNEADTPDNFQSRRPNTSFCFLDIRSPGLGDTAMYLCATSRDPGLAGGEQYFGPGTRLTVT.

The chain is built from TRBV5-6 and TRBJ2-1; D unclear. The germline V and J ends were trimmed by 1 base and 4 bases, with 12 bases remaining between them. This CDR3 contains 15 residues. Per the germline V gene, CDR1 is SGHDT and CDR2 is YYEEEE. The CDR3: CASSLLVAPYNEQFF. The CDR3 coding sequence is TGTGCCAGCAGCTTGCTGGTAGCACCTTACAATGAGCAGTTCTTC.

V and J are TRBV19 and TRBJ2-7; 11 nucleotides align to TRBD2. Unmatched junction bases numbered 12, after V lost 4 bases and J lost 4 bases. There are 17 residues in the CDR3. In germline, CDR1 is LNHDA, CDR2 SQIVND (reference sequence). The CDR3 region has the DNA TGTGCCAGTAGTACGACTAGCGGGACGACATTACCGTACGAGCAGTACTTC. Its protein product is CASSTTSGTTLPYEQYF.

The chain combines TRBV6-5 with TRBJ2-7; D may be TRBD1 (6 bases). V was shortened by 5 bases and J by 4 bases, with 18 bases between the two germline ends. This CDR3 contains 15 residues. CDR1 and CDR2 (germline): MNHEY, SVGAGI. The CDR3 DNA is TGTGCCAGCAGTCCCACAGGGCTCAGCACGTACGAGCAGTACTTC. Translated, it gives CASSPTGLSTYEQYF.

The chain joins TRBV6-5 to TRBJ2-2; possible D gene TRBD1, 6 bases. V lost 6 bases and J lost 7, with 12 bases in between. This CDR3 spans 13 amino acids. Germline V gene data show CDR1 as MNHEY and CDR2 as SVGAGI. CDR3 bases: TGTGCCAGCAGATCCCGGACAGTCGGGGAGCTGTTTTTT. Translation: CASRSRTVGELFF.

The chain has TRBV5-1 and TRBJ2-1, with 8 bases that match TRBD2. The CDR3 is made up of 17 amino acids. The germline V gene encodes CDR1 SGHRS and CDR2 YFSETQ. After removal of 4 bases from V and 4 bases from J, the junction contained 13 bases not matched to a gene. The CDR3 bases are TGCGCCAGCAGCCCGGGGAGCGGGAGATATCCGTACAATGAGCAGTTCTTC. It specifies CASSPGSGRYPYNEQFF.